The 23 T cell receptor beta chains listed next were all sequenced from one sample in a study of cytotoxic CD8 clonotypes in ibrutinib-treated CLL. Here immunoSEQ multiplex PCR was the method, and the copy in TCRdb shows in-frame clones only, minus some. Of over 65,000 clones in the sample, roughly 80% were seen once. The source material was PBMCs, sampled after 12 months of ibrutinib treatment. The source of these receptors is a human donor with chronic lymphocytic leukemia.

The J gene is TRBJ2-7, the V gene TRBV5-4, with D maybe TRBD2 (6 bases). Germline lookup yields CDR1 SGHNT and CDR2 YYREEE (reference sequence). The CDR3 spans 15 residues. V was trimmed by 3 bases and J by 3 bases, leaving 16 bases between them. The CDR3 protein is CASSSGVSGDYEQYF. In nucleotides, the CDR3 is TGTGCCAGCAGCTCGGGGGTTAGCGGCGACTACGAGCAGTACTTC.

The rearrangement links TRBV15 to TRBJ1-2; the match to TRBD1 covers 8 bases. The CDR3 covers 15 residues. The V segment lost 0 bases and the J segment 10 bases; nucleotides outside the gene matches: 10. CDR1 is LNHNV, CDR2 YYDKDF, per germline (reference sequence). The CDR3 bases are TGTGCCACCAGCAGAGATCAAGCAGGGGGCGCGGACTACACCTTC. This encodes CATSRDQAGGADYTF.

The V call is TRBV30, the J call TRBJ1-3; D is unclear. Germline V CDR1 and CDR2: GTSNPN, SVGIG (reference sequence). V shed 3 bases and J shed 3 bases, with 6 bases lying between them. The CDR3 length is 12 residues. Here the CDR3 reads CAWSWDGNTIYF. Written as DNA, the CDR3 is TGTGCCTGGAGCTGGGATGGAAACACCATATATTTT.

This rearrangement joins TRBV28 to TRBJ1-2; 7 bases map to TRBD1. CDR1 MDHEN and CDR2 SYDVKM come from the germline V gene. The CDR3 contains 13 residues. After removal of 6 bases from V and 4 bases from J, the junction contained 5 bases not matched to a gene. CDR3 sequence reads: CASRITGVYGYTF. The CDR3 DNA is TGTGCCAGCAGGATCACAGGGGTCTATGGCTACACCTTC.

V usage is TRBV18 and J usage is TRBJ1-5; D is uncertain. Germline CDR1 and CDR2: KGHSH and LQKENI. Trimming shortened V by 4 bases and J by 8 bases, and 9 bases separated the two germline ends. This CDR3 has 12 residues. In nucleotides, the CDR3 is TGTGCCAGCTCACGCCCTGGGGAGCCCCAGCATTTT. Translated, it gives CASSRPGEPQHF.

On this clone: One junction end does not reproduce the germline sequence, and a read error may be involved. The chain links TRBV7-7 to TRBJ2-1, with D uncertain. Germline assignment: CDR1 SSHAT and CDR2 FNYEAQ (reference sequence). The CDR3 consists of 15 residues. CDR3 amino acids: CASSPQTGPLNEQFF. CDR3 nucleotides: TGTGCTAGCAGCCCCCAGACTGGACCCTTAAATGAGCAGTTCTTC. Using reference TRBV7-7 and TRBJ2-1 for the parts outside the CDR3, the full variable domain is GAGVSQSPRYKVTKRGQDVTLRCDPISSHATLYWYQQALGQGPEFLTYFNYEAQPDKSGLPSDRFSAERPEGSISTLTIQRTEQRDSAMYRCASSPQTGPLNEQFFGPGTRLTVL.

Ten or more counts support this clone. CDR3 in DNA: TGCGCCAGCAGCCCCGCCCGGGTTGCGGGCTTGGGGGAGACCCAGTACTTC. Translation: CASSPARVAGLGETQYF. The chain combines TRBV5-1 with TRBJ2-5; D possibly corresponds to TRBD2 (5 bases). The CDR3 is 17 amino acids. Trimming stripped 4 bases from V and 5 bases from J, with 24 bases between. Germline assignment: CDR1 SGHRS and CDR2 YFSETQ. The whole variable domain, remainder taken from reference TRBV5-1 and TRBJ2-5, is KAGVTQTPRYLIKTRGQQVTLSCSPISGHRSVSWYQQTPGQGLQFLFEYFSETQRNKGNFPGRFSGRQFSNSRSEMNVSTLELGDSALYLCASSPARVAGLGETQYFGPGTRLLVL.

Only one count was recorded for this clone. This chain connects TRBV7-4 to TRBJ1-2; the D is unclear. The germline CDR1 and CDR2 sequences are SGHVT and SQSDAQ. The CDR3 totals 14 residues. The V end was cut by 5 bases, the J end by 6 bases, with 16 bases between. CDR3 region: CASSPPGSDHGYTF. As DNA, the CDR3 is TGTGCCAGCAGCCCCCCGGGGAGCGACCATGGCTACACCTTC.

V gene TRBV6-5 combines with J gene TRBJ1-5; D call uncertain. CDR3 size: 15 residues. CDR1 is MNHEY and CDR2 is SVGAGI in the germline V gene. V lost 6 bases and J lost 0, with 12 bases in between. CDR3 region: CASRPRPHSNQPQHF. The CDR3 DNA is TGTGCCAGCAGGCCCCGACCGCATAGCAATCAGCCCCAGCATTTT.

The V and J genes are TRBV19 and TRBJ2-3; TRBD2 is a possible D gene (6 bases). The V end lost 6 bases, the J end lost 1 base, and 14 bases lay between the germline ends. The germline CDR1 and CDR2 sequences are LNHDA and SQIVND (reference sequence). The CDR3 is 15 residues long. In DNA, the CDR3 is TGTGCCAGTAGGACTAGTCCTCCTCGCACAGATACGCAGTATTTT. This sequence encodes CASRTSPPRTDTQYF.

CDR3 region: CASSLARGDIQYF. The CDR3 bases are TGTGCCAGCAGCTTAGCCAGGGGCGACATTCAGTACTTC. The rearrangement links TRBV7-3 to TRBJ2-4, with D perhaps matching TRBD1 (6 bases). CDR1 is SGHTA and CDR2 is FQGTGA in the germline V gene. CDR3 length equals 13 residues. Deletions cut 2 bases from V and 8 bases from J, with 10 bases between.

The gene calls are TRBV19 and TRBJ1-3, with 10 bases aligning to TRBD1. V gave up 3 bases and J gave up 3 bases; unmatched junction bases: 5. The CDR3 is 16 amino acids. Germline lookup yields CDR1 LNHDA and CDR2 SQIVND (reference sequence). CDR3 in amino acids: CASSISGTGDGNTIYF. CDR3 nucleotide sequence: TGTGCCAGTAGTATTTCCGGGACAGGGGATGGAAACACCATATATTTT.

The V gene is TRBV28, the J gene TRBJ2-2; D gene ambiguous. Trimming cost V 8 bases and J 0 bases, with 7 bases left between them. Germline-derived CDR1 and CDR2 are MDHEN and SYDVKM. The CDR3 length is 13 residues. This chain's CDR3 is CASSHPNTGELFF. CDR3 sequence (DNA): TGTGCCAGCTCCCACCCGAACACCGGGGAGCTGTTTTTT. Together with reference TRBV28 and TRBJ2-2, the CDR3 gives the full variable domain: DVKVTQSSRYLVKRTGEKVFLECVQDMDHENMFWYRQDPGLGLRLIYFSYDVKMKEKGDIPEGYSVSREKKERFSLILESASTNQTSMYLCASSHPNTGELFFGEGSRLTVL.

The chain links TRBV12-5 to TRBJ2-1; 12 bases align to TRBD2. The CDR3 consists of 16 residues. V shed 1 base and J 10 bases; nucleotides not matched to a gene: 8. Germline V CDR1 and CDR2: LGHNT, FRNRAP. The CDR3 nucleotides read TGTGCTAGTGGTTTGGCGACTAGCGGGGGCATTGGGGAGCAGTTCTTC. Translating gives CASGLATSGGIGEQFF.

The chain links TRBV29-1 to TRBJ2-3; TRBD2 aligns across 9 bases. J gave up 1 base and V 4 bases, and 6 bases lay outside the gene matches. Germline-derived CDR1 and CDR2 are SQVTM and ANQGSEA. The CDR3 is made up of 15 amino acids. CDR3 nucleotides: TGCAGCGTTGTGGGGGCTAGCGGGGGCACAGATACGCAGTATTTT. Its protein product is CSVVGASGGTDTQYF.

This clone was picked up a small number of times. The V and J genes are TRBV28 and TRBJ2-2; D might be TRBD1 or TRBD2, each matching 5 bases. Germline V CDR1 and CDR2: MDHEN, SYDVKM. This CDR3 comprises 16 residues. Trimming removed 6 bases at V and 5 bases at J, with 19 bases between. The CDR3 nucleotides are TGTGCCAGCAGCCTACACACCGGGACCCTAACCGGGGAGCTGTTTTTT. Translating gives CASSLHTGTLTGELFF.

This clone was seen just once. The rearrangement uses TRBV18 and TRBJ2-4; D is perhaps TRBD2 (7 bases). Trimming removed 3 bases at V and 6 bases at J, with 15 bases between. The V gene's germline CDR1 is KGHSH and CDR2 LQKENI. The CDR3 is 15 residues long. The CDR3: CASSPWGGLGNIQYF. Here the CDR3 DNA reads TGTGCCAGCTCACCGTGGGGGGGGCTTGGAAACATTCAGTACTTC.

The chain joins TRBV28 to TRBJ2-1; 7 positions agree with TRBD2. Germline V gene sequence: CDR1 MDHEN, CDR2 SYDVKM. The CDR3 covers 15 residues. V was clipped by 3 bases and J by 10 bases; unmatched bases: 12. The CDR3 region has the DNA TGTGCCAGCAGTTTCAGCCGGGGCCTGCGGGGGGAGCAGTTCTTC. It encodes CASSFSRGLRGEQFF. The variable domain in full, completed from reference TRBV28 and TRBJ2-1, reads DVKVTQSSRYLVKRTGEKVFLECVQDMDHENMFWYRQDPGLGLRLIYFSYDVKMKEKGDIPEGYSVSREKKERFSLILESASTNQTSMYLCASSFSRGLRGEQFFGPGTRLTVL.

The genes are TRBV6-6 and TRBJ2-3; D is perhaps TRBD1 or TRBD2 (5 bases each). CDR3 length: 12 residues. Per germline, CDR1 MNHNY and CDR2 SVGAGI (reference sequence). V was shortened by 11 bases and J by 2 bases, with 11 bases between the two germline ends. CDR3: CAAVGATDTQYF. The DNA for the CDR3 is TGTGCCGCGGTCGGGGCCACAGATACGCAGTATTTT.

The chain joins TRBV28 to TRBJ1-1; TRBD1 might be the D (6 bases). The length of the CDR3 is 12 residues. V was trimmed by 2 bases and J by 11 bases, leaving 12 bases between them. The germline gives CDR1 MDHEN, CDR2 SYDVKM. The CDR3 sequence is CASSLPTGRAFF. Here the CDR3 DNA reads TGTGCCAGCAGTTTACCCACAGGGAGGGCTTTCTTT.

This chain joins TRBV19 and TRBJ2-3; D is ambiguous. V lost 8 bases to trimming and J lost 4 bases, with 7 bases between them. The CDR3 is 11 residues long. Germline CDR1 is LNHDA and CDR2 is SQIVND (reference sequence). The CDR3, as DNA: TGTGCCAGTTCGTCGTCAGATACGCAGTATTTT. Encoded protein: CASSSSDTQYF. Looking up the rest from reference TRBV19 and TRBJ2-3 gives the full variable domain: DGGITQSPKYLFRKEGQNVTLSCEQNLNHDAMYWYRQDPGQGLRLIYYSQIVNDFQKGDIAEGYSVSREKKESFPLTVTSAQKNPTAFYLCASSSSDTQYFGPGTRLTVL.

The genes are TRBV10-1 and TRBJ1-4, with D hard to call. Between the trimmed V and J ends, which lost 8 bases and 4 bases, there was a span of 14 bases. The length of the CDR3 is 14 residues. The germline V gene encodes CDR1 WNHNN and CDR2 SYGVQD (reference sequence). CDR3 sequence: CASRWWQRNEKLFF. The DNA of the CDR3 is TGCGCCAGCCGCTGGTGGCAACGTAATGAAAAACTGTTTTTT.

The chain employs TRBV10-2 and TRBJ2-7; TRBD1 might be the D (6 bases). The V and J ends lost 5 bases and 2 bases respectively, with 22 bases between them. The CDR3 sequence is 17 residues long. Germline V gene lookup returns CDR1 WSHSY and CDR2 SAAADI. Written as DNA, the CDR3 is TGCGCCAGCAGTAGGGGACATGCTTATGGTACAGCCTACGAGCAGTACTTC. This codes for CASSRGHAYGTAYEQYF.